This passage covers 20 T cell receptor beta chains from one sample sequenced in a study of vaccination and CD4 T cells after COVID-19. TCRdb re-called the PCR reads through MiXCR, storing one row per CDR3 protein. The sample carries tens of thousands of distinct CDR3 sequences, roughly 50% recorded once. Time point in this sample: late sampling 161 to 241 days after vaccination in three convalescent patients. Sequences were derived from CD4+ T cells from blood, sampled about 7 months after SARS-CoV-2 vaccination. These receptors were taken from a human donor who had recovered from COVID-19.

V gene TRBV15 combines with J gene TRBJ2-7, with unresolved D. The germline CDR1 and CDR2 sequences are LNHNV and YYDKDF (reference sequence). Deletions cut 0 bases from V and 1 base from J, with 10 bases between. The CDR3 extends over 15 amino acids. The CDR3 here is CATSRESAGSYEQYF. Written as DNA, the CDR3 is TGTGCCACCAGCAGAGAGAGTGCTGGATCCTACGAGCAGTACTTC.

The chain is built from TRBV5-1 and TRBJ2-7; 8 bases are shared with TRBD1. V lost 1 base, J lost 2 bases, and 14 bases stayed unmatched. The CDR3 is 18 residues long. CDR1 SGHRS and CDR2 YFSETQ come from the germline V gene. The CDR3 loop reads CASSLFPPGTGSTYEQYF. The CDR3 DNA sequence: TGCGCCAGCAGCTTGTTTCCCCCCGGGACAGGTTCGACCTACGAGCAGTACTTC.

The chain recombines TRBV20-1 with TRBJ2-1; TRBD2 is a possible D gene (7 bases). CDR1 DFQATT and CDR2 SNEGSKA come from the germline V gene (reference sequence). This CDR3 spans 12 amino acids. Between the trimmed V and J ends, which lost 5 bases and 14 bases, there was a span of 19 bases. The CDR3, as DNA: TGCAGTGCTGGTAACCCACAGGGAGGGGAGTTCTTC. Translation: CSAGNPQGGEFF.

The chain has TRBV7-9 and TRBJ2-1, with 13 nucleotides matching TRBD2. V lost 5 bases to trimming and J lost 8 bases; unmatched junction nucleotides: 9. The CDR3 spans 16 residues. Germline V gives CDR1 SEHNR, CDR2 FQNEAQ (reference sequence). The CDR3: CASSNGLAGVSDEQFF. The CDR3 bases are TGTGCCAGCAGCAACGGACTAGCGGGAGTTTCCGATGAGCAGTTCTTC.

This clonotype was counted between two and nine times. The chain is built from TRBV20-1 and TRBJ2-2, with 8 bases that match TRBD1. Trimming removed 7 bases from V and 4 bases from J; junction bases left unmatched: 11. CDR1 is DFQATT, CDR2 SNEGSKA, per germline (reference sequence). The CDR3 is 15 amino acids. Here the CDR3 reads CSVLPTGDFTGELFF. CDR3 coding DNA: TGCAGTGTCCTCCCGACAGGGGATTTCACCGGGGAGCTGTTTTTT.

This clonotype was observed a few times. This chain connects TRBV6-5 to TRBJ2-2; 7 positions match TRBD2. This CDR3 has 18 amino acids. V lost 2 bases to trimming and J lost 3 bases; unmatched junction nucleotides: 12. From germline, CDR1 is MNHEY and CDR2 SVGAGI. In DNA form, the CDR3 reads TGTGCCAGCAGTTACGCTCTGGGGGGGTTAGGGGACACCGGGGAGCTGTTTTTT. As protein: CASSYALGGLGDTGELFF.

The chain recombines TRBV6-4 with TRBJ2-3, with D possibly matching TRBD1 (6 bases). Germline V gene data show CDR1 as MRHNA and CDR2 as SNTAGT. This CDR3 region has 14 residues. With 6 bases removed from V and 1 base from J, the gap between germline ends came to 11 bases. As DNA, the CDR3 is TGTGCCAGCAGCCAGACAGGCGGCACAGATACGCAGTATTTT. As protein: CASSQTGGTDTQYF.

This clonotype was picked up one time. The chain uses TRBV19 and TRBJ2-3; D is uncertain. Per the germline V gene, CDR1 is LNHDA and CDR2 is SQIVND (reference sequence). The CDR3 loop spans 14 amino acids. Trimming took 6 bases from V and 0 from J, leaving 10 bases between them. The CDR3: CASSLLTSTDTQYF. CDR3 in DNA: TGTGCCAGTAGCCTTCTTACTAGCACAGATACGCAGTATTTT.

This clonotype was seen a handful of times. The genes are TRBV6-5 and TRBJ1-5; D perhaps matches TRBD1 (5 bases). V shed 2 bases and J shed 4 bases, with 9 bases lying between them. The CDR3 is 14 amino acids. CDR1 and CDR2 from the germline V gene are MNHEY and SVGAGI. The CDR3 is CASSYGGGNQPQHF. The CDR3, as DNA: TGTGCCAGCAGTTACGGTGGGGGAAATCAGCCCCAGCATTTT.

Written as DNA, the CDR3 is TGTGCCACCAAAGAGACGGGAGCTGGGAATGAGCAGTTCTTC. Its translation is CATKETGAGNEQFF. This chain uses TRBV15 with TRBJ2-1; maybe TRBD2 (6 bases). CDR1 and CDR2 (germline): LNHNV, YYDKDF (reference sequence). Trimming left V 7 bases short and J 7 bases short, with 17 bases between. The CDR3 sequence is 14 residues long.

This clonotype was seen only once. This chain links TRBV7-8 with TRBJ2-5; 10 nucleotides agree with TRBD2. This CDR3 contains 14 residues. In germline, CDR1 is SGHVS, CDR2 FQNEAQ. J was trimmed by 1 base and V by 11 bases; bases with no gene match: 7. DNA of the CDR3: TGTGCCGCGGCGGCTAGCGGGAGCCAAGAGACCCAGTACTTC. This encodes CAAAASGSQETQYF.

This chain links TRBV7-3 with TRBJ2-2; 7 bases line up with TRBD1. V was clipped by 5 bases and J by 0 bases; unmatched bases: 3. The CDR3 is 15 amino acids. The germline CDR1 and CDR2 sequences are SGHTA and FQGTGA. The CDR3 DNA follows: TGTGCCAGCAGCAGGGGACAGTCGAACACCGGGGAGCTGTTTTTT. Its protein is CASSRGQSNTGELFF.

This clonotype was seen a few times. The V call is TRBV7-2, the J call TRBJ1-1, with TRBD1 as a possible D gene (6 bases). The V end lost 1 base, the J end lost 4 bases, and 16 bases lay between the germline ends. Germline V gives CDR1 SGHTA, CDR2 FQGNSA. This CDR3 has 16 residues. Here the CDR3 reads CASSLVGGRASTEAFF. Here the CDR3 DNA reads TGTGCCAGCAGCTTAGTAGGGGGAAGGGCGAGCACTGAAGCTTTCTTT.

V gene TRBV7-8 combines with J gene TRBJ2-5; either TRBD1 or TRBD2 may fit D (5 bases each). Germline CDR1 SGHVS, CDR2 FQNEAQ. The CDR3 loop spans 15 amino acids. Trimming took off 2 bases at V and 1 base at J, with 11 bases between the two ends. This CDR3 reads CASSLRGRSQETQYF. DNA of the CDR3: TGTGCCAGCAGCTTACGGGGACGCTCCCAAGAGACCCAGTACTTC.

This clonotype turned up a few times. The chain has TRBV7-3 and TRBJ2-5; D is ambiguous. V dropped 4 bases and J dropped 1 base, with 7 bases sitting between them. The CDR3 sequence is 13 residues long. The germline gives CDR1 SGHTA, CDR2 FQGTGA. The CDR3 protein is CASSSFPQETQYF. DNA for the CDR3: TGTGCCAGCAGCTCGTTCCCCCAAGAGACCCAGTACTTC.

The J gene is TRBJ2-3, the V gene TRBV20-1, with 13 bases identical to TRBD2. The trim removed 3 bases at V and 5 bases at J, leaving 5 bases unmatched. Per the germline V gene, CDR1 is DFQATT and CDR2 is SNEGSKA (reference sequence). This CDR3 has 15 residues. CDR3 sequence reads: CSASGTSGTGDTQYF. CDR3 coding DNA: TGCAGTGCTAGCGGGACTAGCGGGACAGGAGATACGCAGTATTTT.

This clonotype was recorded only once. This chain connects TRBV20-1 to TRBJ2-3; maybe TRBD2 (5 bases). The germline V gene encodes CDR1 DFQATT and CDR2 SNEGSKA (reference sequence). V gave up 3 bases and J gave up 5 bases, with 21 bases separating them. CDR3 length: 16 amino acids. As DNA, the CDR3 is TGCAGTGCTAGTTCTAGGCATCGACTACCCGAAGATACGCAGTATTTT. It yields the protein CSASSRHRLPEDTQYF.

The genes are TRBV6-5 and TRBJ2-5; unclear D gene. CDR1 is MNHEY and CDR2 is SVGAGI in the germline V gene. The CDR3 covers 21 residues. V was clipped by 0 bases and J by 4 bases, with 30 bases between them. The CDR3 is CASSYSTIILAEGPAIETQYF. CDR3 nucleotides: TGTGCCAGCAGTTACTCCACGATCATATTAGCAGAAGGACCAGCAATAGAGACCCAGTACTTC.

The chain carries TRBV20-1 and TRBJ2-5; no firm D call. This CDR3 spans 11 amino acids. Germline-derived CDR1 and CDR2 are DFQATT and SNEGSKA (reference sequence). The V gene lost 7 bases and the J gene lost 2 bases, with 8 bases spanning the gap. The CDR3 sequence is CSERPQETQYF. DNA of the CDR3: TGCAGTGAGAGACCTCAAGAGACCCAGTACTTC.

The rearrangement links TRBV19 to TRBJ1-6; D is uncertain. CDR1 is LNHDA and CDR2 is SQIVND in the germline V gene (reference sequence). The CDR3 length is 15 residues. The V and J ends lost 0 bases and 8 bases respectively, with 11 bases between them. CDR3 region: CASSIDGDTHSPLHF. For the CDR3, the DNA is TGTGCCAGTAGTATAGACGGTGACACACATTCACCCCTCCACTTT.